This T cell receptor beta chain was recorded in a study of OX40 agonist ivuxolimab in advanced cancers. Whole-study context: Eligibility admitted prior anti-PD-1, anti-PD-L1 or anti-CTLA-4 therapy; about 40% had some.

There are 15 residues in the CDR3. The J segment lost 1 base and the V segment lost 2 bases, leaving 4 bases of the junction unmatched. The germline V gene has CDR1 SGHRS and CDR2 YFSETQ. This table comes from immunoSEQ multiplex PCR, and its TCRdb copy is limited to in-frame clones, with some not included. The sample contains tens of thousands of clones, roughly 90% of which appear only once. In this sample, this clone turned up once. Its antigen is currently unknown. Whole-study findings and limits: At doses 0.1 to 3.0 mg/kg, CD4+ and CD8+ clones expanded. Antigen specificity of clonally expanded peripheral T cells was not established.

Researchers took blood at baseline, on cycle 4 day 1, and on cycle 7 day 1. The source of this sequence is an adult with an advanced solid tumor such as melanoma, head and neck, liver or kidney cancer. The chain joins TRBV5-1 to TRBJ2-3; the match to TRBD1 covers 7 bases. Sequences were derived from CD4+ or CD8+ T cells sorted from blood, sampled in a trial of the OX40 agonist ivuxolimab. The CDR3 DNA follows: TGCGCCAGCAGCTTAGAGGGGGCCCGCACAGATACGCAGTATTTT. Residues: CASSLEGARTDTQYF. Full variable domain (outside the CDR3, taken from reference TRBV5-1 and TRBJ2-3): KAGVTQTPRYLIKTRGQQVTLSCSPISGHRSVSWYQQTPGQGLQFLFEYFSETQRNKGNFPGRFSGRQFSNSRSEMNVSTLELGDSALYLCASSLEGARTDTQYFGPGTRLTVL.